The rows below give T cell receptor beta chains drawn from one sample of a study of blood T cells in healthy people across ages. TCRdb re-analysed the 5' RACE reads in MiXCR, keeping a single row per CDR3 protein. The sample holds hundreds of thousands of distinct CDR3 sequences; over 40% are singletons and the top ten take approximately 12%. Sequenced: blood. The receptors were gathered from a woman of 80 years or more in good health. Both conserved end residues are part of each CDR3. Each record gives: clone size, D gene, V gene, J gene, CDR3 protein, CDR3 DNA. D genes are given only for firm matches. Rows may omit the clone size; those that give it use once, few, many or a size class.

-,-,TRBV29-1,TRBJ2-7,CSVLGDSYEQYF,TGCAGCGTCCTCGGGGATTCCTACGAGCAGTACTTC
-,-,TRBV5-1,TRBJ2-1,CASSSDQIKSYEQFF,TGCGCCAGCAGCTCGGACCAGATTAAGAGCTATGAGCAGTTCTTC
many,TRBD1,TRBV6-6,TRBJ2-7,CASSAGTGAEQYF,TGTGCCAGCAGTGCAGGGACAGGGGCTGAGCAGTACTTC
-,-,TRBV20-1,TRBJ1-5,CSASLGLLQPQHF,TGCAGTGCTAGTTTGGGTTTGCTGCAGCCCCAGCATTTT
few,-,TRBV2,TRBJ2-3,CASRVNRVSFTDTQYF,TGTGCCAGCAGGGTGAACAGGGTATCGTTCACAGATACGCAGTATTTT
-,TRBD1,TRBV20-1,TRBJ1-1,CSASFRQGAGTEAFF,TGCAGTGCTAGCTTCAGGCAGGGGGCGGGAACTGAAGCTTTCTTT
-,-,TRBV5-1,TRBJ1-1,CASSLLTGGTEAFF,TGCGCCAGCAGCTTATTGACGGGTGGCACTGAAGCTTTCTTT
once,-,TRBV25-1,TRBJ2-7,CASSAWGALSYNEQYF,TGTGCCAGCAGTGCTTGGGGGGCCCTCTCCTACAATGAGCAGTACTTC
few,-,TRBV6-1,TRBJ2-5,CASSRQRGRPHQETQYF,TGTGCCAGCAGTCGACAGAGAGGGCGGCCTCACCAAGAGACCCAGTACTTC
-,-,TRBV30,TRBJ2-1,CAGTQSGEQFF,TGTGCCGGGACCCAATCGGGGGAGCAGTTCTTC
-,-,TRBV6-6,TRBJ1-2,CASSTPTDVYGYTF,TGTGCCAGCAGTACTCCGACAGACGTCTATGGCTACACCTTC
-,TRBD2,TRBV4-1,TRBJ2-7,CASSFDASGGSYEQYF,TGCGCCAGCAGCTTCGACGCTAGCGGGGGCTCCTACGAGCAGTACTTC
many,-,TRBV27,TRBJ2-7,CASRLAPGPAYEQYF,TGTGCCAGCAGACTAGCTCCCGGACCAGCCTACGAGCAGTACTTC
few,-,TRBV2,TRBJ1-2,CASSEPGTYGYTF,TGTGCCAGCAGTGAGCCTGGAACCTATGGCTACACCTTC
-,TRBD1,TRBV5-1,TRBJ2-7,CASSVNRGHEQYF,TGCGCCAGCAGCGTGAACAGGGGCCACGAGCAGTACTTC
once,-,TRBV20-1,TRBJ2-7,CSAGVQGVSEQYF,TGCAGTGCTGGGGTCCAGGGTGTCTCCGAGCAGTACTTC
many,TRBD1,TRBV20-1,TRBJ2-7,CSARGDSYEQYF,TGCAGTGCTAGGGGGGACAGCTACGAGCAGTACTTC
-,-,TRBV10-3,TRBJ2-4,CAISELEKAKNIQYF,TGTGCCATCAGCGAGCTAGAAAAGGCCAAAAACATTCAGTACTTC
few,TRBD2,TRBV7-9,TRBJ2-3,CASSLGIGLAGTDTQYF,TGTGCCAGCAGCTTAGGGATTGGACTAGCGGGAACAGATACGCAGTATTTT
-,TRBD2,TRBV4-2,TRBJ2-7,CASSQDLGGGGYEQYF,TGTGCCAGCAGCCAAGATCTAGGCGGGGGAGGCTACGAGCAGTACTTC
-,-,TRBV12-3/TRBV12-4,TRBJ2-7,CASKGSGFPWSYEQYF,TGTGCCAGCAAAGGAAGCGGGTTCCCGTGGTCCTACGAGCAGTACTTC
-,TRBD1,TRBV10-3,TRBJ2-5,CAISESDRAETQYF,TGTGCCATCAGTGAGTCCGACAGGGCGGAGACCCAGTACTTC
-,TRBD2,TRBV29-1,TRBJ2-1,CSVSRGGGPGNEQFF,TGCAGCGTATCTCGGGGGGGAGGGCCTGGGAATGAGCAGTTCTTC
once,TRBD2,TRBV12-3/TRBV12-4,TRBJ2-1,CASKLGAAGTSFDEQFF,TGTGCCAGCAAGCTGGGGGCCGCCGGGACTAGTTTCGATGAGCAGTTCTTC
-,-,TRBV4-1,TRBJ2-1,CASSPGGTTRLQGQFF,TGCGCCAGCAGCCCAGGCGGGACGACCCGGCTTCAGGGGCAGTTCTTC
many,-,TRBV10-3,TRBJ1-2,CAIPFRGEDGYTF,TGTGCCATCCCGTTTCGGGGGGAGGATGGCTACACCTTC
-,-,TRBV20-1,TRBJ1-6,CSARDSSTSSYNSPLHF,TGCAGTGCTAGAGATTCCTCGACGAGCTCCTATAATTCACCCCTCCACTTT
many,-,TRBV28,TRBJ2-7,CASSTYYEQYF,TGTGCCAGCAGTACCTACTACGAGCAGTACTTC
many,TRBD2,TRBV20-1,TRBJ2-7,CSAPALTSGPYEQYF,TGCAGTGCGCCTGCGCTGACTAGCGGACCCTACGAGCAGTACTTC
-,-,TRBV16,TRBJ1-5,CASSQVAQPQHF,TGTGCCAGCAGCCAAGTAGCTCAGCCCCAGCATTTT
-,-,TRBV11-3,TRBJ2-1,CASSLSGRHNEQFF,TGTGCCAGCAGCTTATCAGGGCGACACAATGAGCAGTTCTTC
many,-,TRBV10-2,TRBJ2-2,CASTFVSGTGELFF,TGCGCCAGCACTTTCGTTAGCGGTACCGGGGAGCTGTTTTTT
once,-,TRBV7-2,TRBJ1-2,CASSRTGGYGCTF,TGTGCCAGCAGCCGGACGGGAGGCTATGGCTGCACCTTC
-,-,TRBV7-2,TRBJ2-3,CASSLRIAGSTDTQYF,TGTGCCAGCAGCTTAAGAATCGCGGGCAGCACAGATACGCAGTATTTT
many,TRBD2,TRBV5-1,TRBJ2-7,CASSSEALAGYEQYF,TGCGCCAGCAGCTCCGAGGCTCTAGCGGGATACGAGCAGTACTTC
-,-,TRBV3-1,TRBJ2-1,CASSQESPAQFF,TGTGCCAGCAGCCAAGAATCGCCGGCCCAGTTCTTC
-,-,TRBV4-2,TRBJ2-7,CASSPGLPNYEQYF,TGTGCCAGCAGCCCCGGACTACCGAACTACGAGCAGTACTTC
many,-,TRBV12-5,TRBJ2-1,CASGLGLGSYNEQFF,TGTGCTAGTGGTTTGGGACTAGGATCCTACAATGAGCAGTTCTTC
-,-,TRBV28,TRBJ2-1,CASQKDTGYNEQFF,TGTGCCAGCCAAAAAGATACAGGGTACAATGAGCAGTTCTTC
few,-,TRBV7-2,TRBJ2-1,CASSARQGGEQFF,TGTGCCAGCAGCGCGCGGCAGGGTGGAGAGCAGTTCTTC
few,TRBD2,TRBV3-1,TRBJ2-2,CASSRSTSGRAVGELFF,TGTGCCAGCAGCCGCTCGACTAGCGGGAGGGCCGTCGGGGAGCTGTTTTTT
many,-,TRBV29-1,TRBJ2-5,CSVVGNKETQYF,TGCAGCGTTGTCGGCAACAAAGAGACCCAGTACTTC
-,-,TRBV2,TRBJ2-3,CASIGLARTDTQYF,TGTGCCAGCATTGGTCTAGCCCGCACAGATACGCAGTATTTT
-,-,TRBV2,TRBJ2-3,CASSERIWHRGRADTQYF,TGTGCCAGCAGTGAAAGAATATGGCACAGGGGGAGGGCAGATACGCAGTATTTT
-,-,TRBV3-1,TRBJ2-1,CASSQGLSGNNEQFF,TGTGCCAGCAGCCAAGGCCTTTCTGGCAACAATGAGCAGTTCTTC
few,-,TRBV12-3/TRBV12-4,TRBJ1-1,CASSFYRNTEAFF,TGTGCCAGCAGTTTTTATCGGAACACTGAAGCTTTCTTT
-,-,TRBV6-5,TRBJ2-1,CASSYSYRQETQFF,TGTGCCAGCAGCTACTCGTACAGACAAGAGACCCAGTTCTTC
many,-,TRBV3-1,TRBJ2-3,CASSQERGLTDTQYF,TGTGCCAGCAGCCAAGAACGGGGGCTCACAGATACGCAGTATTTT
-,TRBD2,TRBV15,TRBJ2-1,CATSRGWTSEDNEQFF,TGTGCCACCAGCAGAGGATGGACTAGCGAAGACAATGAGCAGTTCTTC
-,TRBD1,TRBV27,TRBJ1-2,CASSLRQGIGYGYTF,TGTGCCAGCAGTCTACGACAGGGGATCGGTTATGGCTACACCTTC
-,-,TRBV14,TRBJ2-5,CASSQADRRKTQYF,TGTGCCAGCAGCCAAGCAGACCGGCGGAAGACCCAGTACTTC
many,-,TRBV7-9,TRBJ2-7,CASKTFEDVTYEQYF,TGTGCCAGCAAAACCTTTGAGGACGTAACCTACGAGCAGTACTTC
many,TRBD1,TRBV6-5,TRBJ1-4,CASSYGTGGNEKLFF,TGTGCCAGCAGTTACGGGACAGGGGGTAATGAAAAACTGTTTTTT
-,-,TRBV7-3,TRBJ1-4,CASSSGHGEKLFF,TGTGCCAGCAGCTCCGGACATGGTGAAAAACTGTTTTTT
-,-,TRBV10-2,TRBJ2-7,CASRGRGGSYEQYF,TGCGCCAGCAGGGGGCGAGGGGGATCCTACGAGCAGTACTTC
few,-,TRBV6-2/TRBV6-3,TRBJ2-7,CASSYSQGPYEQYF,TGTGCCAGCAGTTACTCGCAGGGCCCCTACGAGCAGTACTTC
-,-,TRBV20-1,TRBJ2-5,CSAPPTRRETQYF,TGCAGTGCTCCCCCAACTAGAAGAGAGACCCAGTACTTC
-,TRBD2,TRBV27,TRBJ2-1,CASSSPLQRERVDYNEQVF,TGTGCCAGCAGTTCCCCCCTCCAGCGGGAGAGGGTCGACTACAATGAGCAGGTCTTC
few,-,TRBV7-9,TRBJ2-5,CASSPDGTQYF,TGTGCCAGCAGCCCAGACGGGACCCAGTACTTC
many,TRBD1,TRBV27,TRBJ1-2,CASSLGQGARWGGYTF,TGTGCCAGCAGCCTCGGACAGGGGGCGCGTTGGGGTGGCTACACCTTC